Listed below are T cell receptor beta chains from one sample, sequenced in a study of CD8 T cells in Susac syndrome. TCRdb reprocessed the immunoSEQ multiplex PCR reads via MiXCR and lists one record per CDR3 protein. The repertoire includes some 110,000 distinct CDR3 sequences, 85% to 95% of them detected once, and roughly 0.3% sits in the top ten. Sequenced input: CD8+ T cells from PBMCs. The receptors here all came from a human donor with multiple sclerosis. Each CDR3 is given with its conserved first and last residue. The D gene is left open where the match is weak. The size field is filled for only some rows; it gives once, few, many or a size class.

J,V,size,D,DNA,CDR3
TRBJ1-2,TRBV29-1,-,-,TGCAGCGTTTCTTCAGAACGCCCCGGCTACACCTTC,CSVSSERPGYTF
TRBJ1-2,TRBV5-1,-,TRBD1,TGCGCCAGCAGCCCGGACAGGGGGAAAGGCTACACCTTC,CASSPDRGKGYTF
TRBJ1-5,TRBV5-6,-,-,TGTGCCAGCAGCTTGGCGCGGAGGAGCAATCAGCCCCAGCATTTT,CASSLARRSNQPQHF
TRBJ2-1,TRBV30,-,-,TGTGCCTGGGATGACCATGAGCAGTTCTTC,CAWDDHEQFF
TRBJ1-1,TRBV28,-,-,TGTGCCAGCAGTTTGACAAAGATGAACACTGAAGCTTTCTTT,CASSLTKMNTEAFF
TRBJ2-3,TRBV5-6,-,-,TGTGCCAGCAGCTTGGGTTCAGATACGCAGTATTTT,CASSLGSDTQYF
TRBJ2-1,TRBV15,-,TRBD2,TGTGCCACCAGCCGAACCGGGACTAGCGGGAGGAATGAGCGTTTCTTC,CATSRTGTSGRNERFF
TRBJ2-3,TRBV9,-,-,TGTGCCAGCAGCGCGGGGTCGGGGGATACGCAGTATTTT,CASSAGSGDTQYF
TRBJ2-1,TRBV24-1,-,TRBD2,TGTGCCACCAGAAGCGGGAGGGCCGGGAATGAGCAGTTCTTC,CATRSGRAGNEQFF
TRBJ2-7,TRBV6-5,few,-,TGTGCCAGCGGGGACGGTCACTACGAGCAGTACTTC,CASGDGHYEQYF
TRBJ2-1,TRBV20-1,-,TRBD2,TGCAGTGCTAGACCTGGGGCTAGCGGCAATCCCTACAATGAGCAGTTCTTC,CSARPGASGNPYNEQFF
TRBJ2-3,TRBV7-2,-,-,TGTGCCAGCAGCCCTTGGACAGAAGATACGCAGTATTTT,CASSPWTEDTQYF
TRBJ2-3,TRBV7-9,once,-,TGTGCCAGCAGCTTATCAGATACGCAGTATTTT,CASSLSDTQYF
TRBJ2-3,TRBV19,-,-,TGTGCCAGTAGTATTTTTACCAGCACAGATACGCAGTATTTT,CASSIFTSTDTQYF
TRBJ1-1,TRBV5-1,-,-,TGCGCCAGCAGCTTGGTAGGGACTTCGAACACTGAAGCTTTCTTT,CASSLVGTSNTEAFF
TRBJ1-4,TRBV27,-,-,TGTGCCAGCAGTTTATTCCGGGGCCAAAATGAAAAACTGTTTTTT,CASSLFRGQNEKLFF
TRBJ2-1,TRBV15,-,TRBD2,TGTGCCACCGGGGGGGGAGTTTACAATGAGCAGTTCTTC,CATGGGVYNEQFF
TRBJ1-1,TRBV5-1,-,-,TGCGCCAGCAGCTTCCGCGGGGTTGAAGCTTTCTTT,CASSFRGVEAFF
TRBJ2-1,TRBV24-1,once,TRBD1,TGTGCCACCAGTGACCGCCGGACAGGGGTCAATGAGCAGTTCTTC,CATSDRRTGVNEQFF
TRBJ2-1,TRBV7-9,-,-,TGTGCCAGCAGCTTCGTTGGGGGAACCTACAATGAGCAGTTCTTC,CASSFVGGTYNEQFF
TRBJ1-1,TRBV5-8,-,-,TGTGCCAGCAGCTTGTTCAGGTTTGTGAGAAGAACTGAAGCTTTCTTT,CASSLFRFVRRTEAFF
TRBJ2-3,TRBV20-1,once,-,TGCAGTGCTAGGGAGGGCACAGATACGCAGTATTTT,CSAREGTDTQYF
TRBJ2-3,TRBV29-1,-,TRBD1,TGCAGCGTGTGGGACAGAAGTTCGCGCACAGATACGCAGTATTTT,CSVWDRSSRTDTQYF
TRBJ2-2,TRBV27,-,TRBD1,TGTGCCAGCCGCGGGACAGGGGAAAACACCGGGGAGCTGTTTTTT,CASRGTGENTGELFF
TRBJ2-7,TRBV6-5,-,TRBD1,TGTGCCAGCAGTTACGGACAGGGGGCTTTCTACGAGCAGTACTTC,CASSYGQGAFYEQYF
TRBJ1-1,TRBV5-4,-,-,TGTGCCAGCAGCTTGGTGTTGTTGGGGGGTGAGGTCTACGTCATGAACACTGAAGCTTTCTTT,CASSLVLLGGEVYVMNTEAFF
TRBJ2-6,TRBV7-9,-,TRBD1,TGTGCCAGCAGCCGACAGGGCGGTGGGGCCAACGTCCTGACTTTC,CASSRQGGGANVLTF
TRBJ2-1,TRBV7-2,few,TRBD2,TGTGCCAGCAGAGATAGCGGGGGTGACTACAATGAGCAGTTCTTC,CASRDSGGDYNEQFF
TRBJ2-1,TRBV11-2,once,TRBD2,TGTGCCAGCAGCGCGACTAGCTTCGGGCACGCTGAGCAGTTCTTC,CASSATSFGHAEQFF
TRBJ2-3,TRBV24-1,-,-,TGTGCCACCAGTGATTCCGGGACCTACGGCGCAGATACGCAGTATTTT,CATSDSGTYGADTQYF
TRBJ2-7,TRBV7-9,-,-,TGTGCCAGCAGCCCTGGTCCCAACGAGCAGTACTTC,CASSPGPNEQYF
TRBJ2-1,TRBV12-3/TRBV12-4,-,-,TGTGCCAGCAGCACAGTACTAGCTGATAACAACAATGAGCAGTTCTTC,CASSTVLADNNNEQFF
TRBJ1-3,TRBV13,-,-,TGTGCCAGCAGCTTAGGGGATAACGGAAACACCATATATTTT,CASSLGDNGNTIYF
TRBJ1-1,TRBV12-3/TRBV12-4,-,-,TGTGCCAGCAGTATTGGCCCCTCCACTGAAGCTTTCTTT,CASSIGPSTEAFF
TRBJ2-3,TRBV7-6,-,-,TGTGCCAGCAGCTTAACGTCTGCGGGGCTCTCGACAGGTGACTATACGCAGTATTTT,CASSLTSAGLSTGDYTQYF
TRBJ2-7,TRBV19,-,TRBD1,TGTGCCACCCGGGACAGGGCGGACGAGCAGTACTTC,CATRDRADEQYF
TRBJ2-4,TRBV7-9,-,TRBD1,TGTGCCAGCAGCCTGCCACAGGGGGCGACCAAAAACATTCAGTACTTC,CASSLPQGATKNIQYF
TRBJ2-2,TRBV9,-,-,TGTGCCAGCAGCCAATGGGGGGGGCCCGGGGAGCTGTTTTTT,CASSQWGGPGELFF
TRBJ2-5,TRBV10-3,-,-,TGTGCCATCAGTGAGGCAGTACTCCAAGAGACCCAGTACTTC,CAISEAVLQETQYF
TRBJ2-6,TRBV6-5,-,TRBD1,TGTGCCAGCAGCGACAGGGGTGGGGCCAACGTCCTGACTTTC,CASSDRGGANVLTF
TRBJ1-1,TRBV6-5,-,TRBD1,TGTGCCAGCAGTCCACAGGGGCCGATGTACGCTTTCTTT,CASSPQGPMYAFF
TRBJ2-7,TRBV15,-,TRBD1,TGTGCCACCAGCAGAGTGAGAGGACAGGGCGAGCAGTACTTC,CATSRVRGQGEQYF
TRBJ2-7,TRBV15,-,TRBD2,TGTGCCACCAGCAGGACTAGCGCCTACGAGCAGTACTTC,CATSRTSAYEQYF
TRBJ2-7,TRBV5-6,-,TRBD1,TGTGCCAGCAAATACGGGACAGGGCAGCCCTACGAGCAGTACTTC,CASKYGTGQPYEQYF
TRBJ1-5,TRBV4-1,-,-,TGCGCCTCCGGGTTAGGGGGGAATAGCAATCAGCCCCAGCATTTT,CASGLGGNSNQPQHF
TRBJ2-1,TRBV3-1,-,TRBD2,TGTGCCAGCAGCCAAGATCGCGGGGGAACCCTGGAGCAGTTCTTC,CASSQDRGGTLEQFF
TRBJ2-2,TRBV19,-,-,TGTGCCAGTAGTATAGATGAGAACACCGGGGAGCTGTTTTTT,CASSIDENTGELFF
TRBJ1-4,TRBV25-1,-,-,TGTGCCAGCAGTGAACGGGACCGGGGTGAAAAACTGTTTTTT,CASSERDRGEKLFF
TRBJ2-7,TRBV9,-,-,TGTGCCAGCAGCGGAGCGGACAGCTCCTACGAGCAGTACTTC,CASSGADSSYEQYF
TRBJ2-1,TRBV5-1,-,TRBD2,TGCGCCAGCAGCTCTAGCGGGGGGGCCTACAATGAGCAGTTCTTC,CASSSSGGAYNEQFF
TRBJ2-1,TRBV11-2,-,TRBD2,TGTGCCAGCAGCTTAGGTCCAAGGACTAGGCGATACAATGAGCAGTTCTTC,CASSLGPRTRRYNEQFF
TRBJ2-5,TRBV20-1,-,-,TGCAGTGCTAGAGAGGTGGGGAAGACCCAGTACTTC,CSAREVGKTQYF